Reported below is one T cell receptor (beta chain). No antigen is known for it. The data were obtained in a study of T cell responses to AZD1222 COVID-19 vaccine. General study results and limits: The number of AZD1222 recipients seropositive at baseline was only 6 or 7. Nearly half of spike-specific TCRs reportedly target unmutated variant regions. Females made up more of the donors, who were largely white British, and clonal diversity may have come out too low.

Profiled with immunoSEQ multiplex PCR; TCRdb holds only in-frame clones, not every one. The sample carries some 140,000 clones, 85% to 90% recorded once. This CDR3 region has 16 residues. Germline CDR1 and CDR2: ENHRY and SYGVKD. V trimming: 6 bases; J trimming: 0 bases; junction bases outside the gene matches: 6. This clonotype was obtained from an adult in good health. Sequenced here: peripheral blood, sampled on day 0 of MenACWY control vaccination. The rearrangement joins TRBV10-3 to TRBJ2-3; 10 positions agree with TRBD1. The CDR3 DNA is TGTGCCATCAGCGAAGACAGGGGGCCCAGCACAGATACGCAGTATTTT. Protein: CAISEDRGPSTDTQYF.